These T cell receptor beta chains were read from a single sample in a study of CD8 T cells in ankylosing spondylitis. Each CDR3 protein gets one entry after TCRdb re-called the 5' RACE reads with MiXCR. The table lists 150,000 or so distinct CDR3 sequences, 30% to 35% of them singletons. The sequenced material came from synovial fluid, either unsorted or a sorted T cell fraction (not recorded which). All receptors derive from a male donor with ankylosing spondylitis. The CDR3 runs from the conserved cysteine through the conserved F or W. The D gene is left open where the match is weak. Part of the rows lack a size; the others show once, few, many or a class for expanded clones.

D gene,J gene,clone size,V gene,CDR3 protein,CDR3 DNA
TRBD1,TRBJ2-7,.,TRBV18,CASSPPLGGADEQYF,TGTGCCAGCTCACCACCGCTAGGGGGCGCGGACGAGCAGTACTTC
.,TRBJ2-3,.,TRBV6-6,CAGRGGTDTQYF,TGTGCCGGCAGGGGTGGGACAGATACGCAGTATTTT
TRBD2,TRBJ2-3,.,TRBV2,CASRPGTSGRDTQYF,TGTGCCAGCAGACCCGGGACTAGCGGGAGAGATACGCAGTATTTT
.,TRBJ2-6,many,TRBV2,CATTGGSGANVLTF,TGTGCCACGACCGGGGGCTCTGGGGCCAACGTCCTGACTTTC
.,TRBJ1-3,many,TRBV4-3,CASSQDMGANTIYF,TGCGCCAGCAGCCAAGATATGGGGGCGAACACCATATATTTT
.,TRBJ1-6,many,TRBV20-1,CSARDQVRGSPLHF,TGCAGTGCTAGAGATCAGGTTCGTGGTTCACCCCTCCACTTT
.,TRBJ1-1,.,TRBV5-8,CASKMLDRLNTEAFF,TGTGCCAGCAAGATGTTGGACAGACTGAACACTGAAGCTTTCTTT
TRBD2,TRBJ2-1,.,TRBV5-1,CASSLTAGGPLHEQFF,TGCGCCAGCAGCTTGACGGCGGGGGGGCCCCTCCATGAGCAGTTCTTC
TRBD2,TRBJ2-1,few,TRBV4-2,CASSQPPGLAGGSYNEQFF,TGTGCCAGCAGCCAGCCCCCGGGACTAGCGGGAGGGAGCTACAATGAGCAGTTCTTC
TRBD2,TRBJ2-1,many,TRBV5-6,CASSMGLAGLNEQFF,TGTGCCAGCAGCATGGGACTAGCGGGACTCAATGAGCAGTTCTTC
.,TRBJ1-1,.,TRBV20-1,CSARATLRTGNTEAFF,TGCAGTGCTAGAGCTACTCTTCGGACGGGAAACACTGAAGCTTTCTTT
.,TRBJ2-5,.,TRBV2,CASSEAPGKSGETQYF,TGTGCCAGCAGTGAAGCGCCGGGCAAAAGTGGGGAGACCCAGTACTTC
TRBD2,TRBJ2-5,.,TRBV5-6,CASSRRGVARGFGTQYF,TGTGCCAGCAGCAGACGGGGGGTAGCCCGGGGTTTTGGGACCCAGTACTTC
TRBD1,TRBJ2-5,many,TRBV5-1,CASSSRQGVGETQYF,TGCGCCAGCAGCTCCCGACAGGGCGTAGGCGAGACCCAGTACTTC
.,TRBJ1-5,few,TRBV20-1,CSAWTGTNSNQPQHF,TGCAGTGCCTGGACCGGGACAAACAGCAATCAGCCCCAGCATTTT
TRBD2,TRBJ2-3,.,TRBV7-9,CASSPSQTSGTDTQYF,TGTGCCAGCAGCCCTTCTCAGACTAGCGGCACAGATACGCAGTATTTT
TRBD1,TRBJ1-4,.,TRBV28,CASRPGTASTNEKLFF,TGTGCCAGCAGGCCGGGGACAGCATCAACTAATGAAAAACTGTTTTTT
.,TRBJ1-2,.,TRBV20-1,CSAWNREEGYTF,TGCAGTGCCTGGAACAGGGAGGAAGGCTACACCTTC
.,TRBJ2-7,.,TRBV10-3,CAISETSFHEQYF,TGTGCCATCAGTGAGACTAGTTTCCACGAGCAGTACTTC
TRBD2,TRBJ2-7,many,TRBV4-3,CASSQTTPGLAGGHAYEQYF,TGCGCCAGCAGCCAAACGACTCCGGGACTAGCGGGAGGGCATGCCTACGAGCAGTACTTC
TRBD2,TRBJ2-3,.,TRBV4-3,CASSQEPTTSSSATQYF,TGCGCCAGCAGCCAAGAGCCAACGACTAGCAGTTCAGCGACGCAGTATTTT
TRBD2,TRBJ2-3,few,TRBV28,CASSPYTSGRGSDTQYF,TGTGCCAGCAGTCCTTATACTAGCGGGAGGGGCTCGGATACGCAGTATTTT
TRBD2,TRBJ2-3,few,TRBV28,CASSNHLGAGGGDTQYF,TGTGCCAGCAGCAACCACCTCGGGGCGGGAGGAGGGGATACGCAGTATTTT
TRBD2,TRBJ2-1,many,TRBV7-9,CASSLGSGGALYEQFF,TGTGCCAGCAGCTTGGGCAGCGGGGGGGCGTTATATGAGCAGTTCTTC
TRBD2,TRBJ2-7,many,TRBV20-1,CSARADGLAGVHEQYF,TGCAGTGCTAGAGCCGATGGACTAGCGGGAGTACACGAGCAGTACTTC
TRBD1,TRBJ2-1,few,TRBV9,CASSISGDRVNEQFF,TGTGCCAGCAGCATTAGTGGCGACAGGGTGAATGAGCAGTTCTTC
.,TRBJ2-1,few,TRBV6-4,CASSEEGAGYNEQFF,TGTGCCAGCAGTGAGGAGGGCGCGGGCTACAATGAGCAGTTCTTC
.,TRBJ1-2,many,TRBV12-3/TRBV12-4,CASSRGGINYGYTF,TGTGCCAGCAGTCGCGGGGGGATTAACTATGGCTACACCTTC
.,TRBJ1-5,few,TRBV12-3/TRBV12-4,CASSGYRNQPQHF,TGTGCCAGCAGTGGCTACAGAAATCAGCCCCAGCATTTT
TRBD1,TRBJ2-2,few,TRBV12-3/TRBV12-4,CASSFEGRAGGAGTGELFF,TGTGCCAGCAGTTTCGAGGGACGGGCAGGGGGCGCGGGTACCGGGGAGCTGTTTTTT
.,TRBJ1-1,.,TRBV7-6,CASSLNAGATEAFF,TGTGCCAGCAGCTTAAATGCAGGGGCCACTGAAGCTTTCTTT
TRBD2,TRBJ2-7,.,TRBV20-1,CSARDSISGGLTYEQYF,TGCAGTGCTAGAGATTCGATTAGCGGGGGTCTAACCTACGAGCAGTACTTC
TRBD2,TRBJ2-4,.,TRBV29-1,CSVGGKRVLAKNIQYF,TGCAGCGTGGGGGGGAAACGGGTCCTAGCCAAAAACATTCAGTACTTC
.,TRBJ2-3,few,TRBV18,CASSISGTDTQYF,TGTGCCAGCTCGATATCCGGCACAGATACGCAGTATTTT
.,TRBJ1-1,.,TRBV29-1,CSATQGKNTEAFF,TGCAGCGCAACACAGGGTAAGAACACTGAAGCTTTCTTT
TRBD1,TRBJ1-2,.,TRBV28,CASSKLLMRQGYGYTF,TGTGCCAGCAGTAAGCTCCTGATGAGACAGGGCTATGGCTACACCTTC
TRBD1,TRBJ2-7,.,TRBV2,CASSLRTGRYEQYF,TGTGCCAGCAGCTTAAGGACAGGAAGGTACGAGCAGTACTTC
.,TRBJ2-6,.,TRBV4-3,CASSQRYPLGSGANVLTF,TGCGCCAGCAGCCAACGATACCCCCTAGGCTCTGGGGCCAACGTCCTGACTTTC
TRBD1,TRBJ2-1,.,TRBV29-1,CSVEETGGRYNEQFF,TGCAGCGTTGAAGAGACAGGGGGCCGCTACAATGAGCAGTTCTTC
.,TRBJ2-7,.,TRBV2,CASTGGPGTGNEQYF,TGTGCCAGCACGGGAGGCCCCGGGACAGGCAACGAGCAGTACTTC
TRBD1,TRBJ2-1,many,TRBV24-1,CATSETGVVHNEQFF,TGTGCCACCAGTGAGACAGGGGTGGTCCACAATGAGCAGTTCTTC
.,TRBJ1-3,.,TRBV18,CASSPPAAGLSGNTIYF,TGTGCCAGCTCACCACCAGCGGCGGGTCTCTCTGGAAACACCATATATTTT
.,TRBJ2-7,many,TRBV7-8,CASSFRRNTYEQYF,TGTGCCAGCAGCTTCAGAAGGAATACCTACGAGCAGTACTTC
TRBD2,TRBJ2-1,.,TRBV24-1,CATSDVSGRDEQFF,TGTGCCACCAGTGATGTTAGCGGGAGGGATGAGCAGTTCTTC
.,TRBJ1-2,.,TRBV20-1,CSAPFSGGVGYTF,TGCAGTGCCCCGTTTAGTGGGGGAGTTGGCTACACCTTC
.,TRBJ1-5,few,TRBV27,CASSVSRVGNQPQHF,TGTGCCAGCAGTGTATCCAGGGTTGGGAATCAGCCCCAGCATTTT
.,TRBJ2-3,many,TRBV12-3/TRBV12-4,CASTLWGDSTDTQYF,TGTGCCAGCACCTTGTGGGGGGACTCCACAGATACGCAGTATTTT
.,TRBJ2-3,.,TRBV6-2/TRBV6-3,CASSSPLDRRGDTQYF,TGTGCCAGCAGCTCCCCTCTTGACAGGAGGGGAGATACGCAGTATTTT
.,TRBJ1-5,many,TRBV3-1,CASSQEGGNQPQHF,TGTGCCAGCAGCCAAGAAGGGGGCAATCAGCCCCAGCATTTT
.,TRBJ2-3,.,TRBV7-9,CASSLVFADGPDTQYF,TGTGCCAGCAGCTTAGTCTTCGCGGATGGGCCAGATACGCAGTATTTT
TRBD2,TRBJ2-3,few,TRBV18,CASSPPGLADTQYF,TGTGCCAGCTCACCACCGGGACTAGCGGATACGCAGTATTTT
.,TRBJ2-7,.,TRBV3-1,CASSLMGGGGDEQYF,TGTGCCAGCAGCCTTATGGGGGGTGGGGGTGACGAGCAGTACTTC
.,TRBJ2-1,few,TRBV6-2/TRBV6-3,CASSYWRDEQFF,TGTGCCAGCAGTTACTGGAGGGATGAGCAGTTCTTC
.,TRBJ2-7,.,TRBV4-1,CASGRRQDGEQYF,TGCGCCAGCGGACGCCGACAGGACGGCGAGCAGTACTTC
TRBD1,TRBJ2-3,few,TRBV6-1,CASRPMGQGSDTQYF,TGTGCCAGTCGCCCCATGGGACAGGGGTCAGATACGCAGTATTTT
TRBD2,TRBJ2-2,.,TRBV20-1,CSARPGLAGDGELFF,TGCAGTGCTAGACCGGGACTAGCAGGGGACGGGGAGCTGTTTTTT
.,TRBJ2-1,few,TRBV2,CASREGAGQFF,TGTGCCAGCAGGGAGGGGGCAGGACAGTTCTTC
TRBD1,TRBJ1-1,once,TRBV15,CATTLGQGSTEAFF,TGTGCCACCACCCTGGGACAGGGATCCACTGAAGCTTTCTTT
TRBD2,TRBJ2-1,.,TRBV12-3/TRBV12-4,CASSTLAGVVSYNEQFF,TGTGCCAGCAGTACCCTAGCGGGAGTCGTCTCCTACAATGAGCAGTTCTTC
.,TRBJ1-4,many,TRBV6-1,CASSGESATNEKLFF,TGTGCCAGCAGCGGAGAGTCCGCAACTAATGAAAAACTGTTTTTT